The rows below give T cell receptor beta chains drawn from one sample of a study of lymphopenia after photon versus proton radiotherapy. Profiled with immunoSEQ multiplex PCR; TCRdb holds only in-frame clones, not every one. The sample lists some 41,000 clones, approximately 87% occurring once. The input for sequencing was peripheral blood, taken from a patient treated with photon-based radiotherapy. The receptors originated from a middle-aged man with gastric cancer. The CDR3 runs from the conserved cysteine through the conserved F or W. Fields, in order: V gene, J gene, clone size, D gene, CDR3 protein, CDR3 DNA. A D gene is named only where the DNA matches it firmly. Where a row states a size, it is once, few, many or the class of an expanded clone; other rows omit it.

v_gene: TRBV30
j_gene: TRBJ2-7
abundance: .
d_gene: .
CDR3aa: CAWSDGSYEQYF
CDR3nt: TGTGCCTGGAGTGACGGGTCCTACGAGCAGTACTTC

v_gene: TRBV21-1
j_gene: TRBJ2-1
abundance: .
d_gene: .
CDR3aa: CASSGTSRTNEQFF
CDR3nt: TGTGCCAGCAGCGGGACTAGCCGCACCAATGAGCAGTTCTTC

v_gene: TRBV2
j_gene: TRBJ2-5
abundance: .
d_gene: .
CDR3aa: CASSEWTPQETQYF
CDR3nt: TGTGCCAGCAGTGAGTGGACGCCACAAGAGACCCAGTACTTC

v_gene: TRBV5-6
j_gene: TRBJ2-2
abundance: .
d_gene: TRBD2
CDR3aa: CASSFGGSLTGELFF
CDR3nt: TGTGCCAGCAGCTTCGGCGGGAGCTTGACCGGGGAGCTGTTTTTT

v_gene: TRBV6-1
j_gene: TRBJ2-1
abundance: .
d_gene: .
CDR3aa: CASRGTVHEQFF
CDR3nt: TGTGCCAGCAGAGGAACAGTCCATGAGCAGTTCTTC

v_gene: TRBV5-5
j_gene: TRBJ2-1
abundance: .
d_gene: .
CDR3aa: CASSPDRDSSPRNEQFF
CDR3nt: TGTGCCAGCAGCCCGGACCGGGACTCCTCTCCCCGTAATGAGCAGTTCTTC

v_gene: TRBV7-9
j_gene: TRBJ2-7
abundance: .
d_gene: .
CDR3aa: CASSLAQTPEQYF
CDR3nt: TGTGCCAGCAGCTTAGCGCAGACTCCTGAGCAGTACTTC

v_gene: TRBV4-2
j_gene: TRBJ2-1
abundance: .
d_gene: TRBD2
CDR3aa: CASSQVLAGGWDEQFF
CDR3nt: TGTGCCAGCAGCCAAGTTTTAGCGGGAGGGTGGGATGAGCAGTTCTTC

v_gene: TRBV6-6
j_gene: TRBJ1-2
abundance: once
d_gene: TRBD1
CDR3aa: CASSYPTGGYGYTF
CDR3nt: TGTGCCAGCAGTTACCCGACAGGGGGCTATGGCTACACCTTC

v_gene: TRBV15
j_gene: TRBJ2-3
abundance: .
d_gene: TRBD2
CDR3aa: CATSRDERRPLGRRLNLGDTQYF
CDR3nt: TGTGCCACCAGCAGAGATGAACGACGCCCCCTCGGGAGGAGGTTGAATCTTGGAGATACGCAGTATTTT

v_gene: TRBV30
j_gene: TRBJ1-2
abundance: .
d_gene: .
CDR3aa: CAFGRDRPYGYTF
CDR3nt: TGTGCCTTTGGGCGGGACCGCCCCTATGGCTACACCTTC

v_gene: TRBV6-1
j_gene: TRBJ2-7
abundance: .
d_gene: TRBD2
CDR3aa: CASSEGLATNEQYF
CDR3nt: TGTGCCAGCAGTGAAGGACTAGCGACCAACGAGCAGTACTTC

v_gene: TRBV10-3
j_gene: TRBJ2-7
abundance: .
d_gene: .
CDR3aa: CAISDEPPEVMEQYF
CDR3nt: TGTGCCATCAGTGATGAGCCCCCGGAGGTGATGGAGCAGTACTTC

v_gene: TRBV7-6
j_gene: TRBJ1-1
abundance: .
d_gene: TRBD1
CDR3aa: CASSQRTGTNTEAFF
CDR3nt: TGTGCCAGCAGCCAGAGGACAGGCACGAACACTGAAGCTTTCTTT

v_gene: TRBV19
j_gene: TRBJ2-5
abundance: .
d_gene: .
CDR3aa: CASSIRGFQETQYF
CDR3nt: TGTGCCAGTAGCATTCGGGGGTTCCAAGAGACCCAGTACTTC

v_gene: TRBV6-5
j_gene: TRBJ1-2
abundance: .
d_gene: .
CDR3aa: CASSSPGTYGYTF
CDR3nt: TGTGCCAGCAGCTCCCCCGGGACCTATGGCTACACCTTC

v_gene: TRBV7-3
j_gene: TRBJ1-2
abundance: .
d_gene: TRBD1
CDR3aa: CASSFGQELYGYTF
CDR3nt: TGTGCCAGCAGCTTTGGACAGGAGCTCTATGGCTACACCTTC

v_gene: TRBV27
j_gene: TRBJ2-1
abundance: .
d_gene: TRBD2
CDR3aa: CASRGPSGTSGRTGTYNEQFF
CDR3nt: TGTGCCAGCAGGGGGCCCTCCGGGACTAGCGGGAGGACCGGTACCTACAATGAGCAGTTCTTC

v_gene: TRBV11-3
j_gene: TRBJ2-1
abundance: .
d_gene: TRBD2
CDR3aa: CASSLWTLASGSGEQFF
CDR3nt: TGTGCCAGCAGCTTATGGACGTTGGCTAGCGGGAGTGGTGAGCAGTTCTTC

v_gene: TRBV9
j_gene: TRBJ2-2
abundance: .
d_gene: TRBD2
CDR3aa: CASSAGLAGRTGELFF
CDR3nt: TGTGCCAGCAGCGCGGGACTAGCGGGAAGGACCGGGGAGCTGTTTTTT

v_gene: TRBV5-6
j_gene: TRBJ2-1
abundance: .
d_gene: TRBD2
CDR3aa: CASSLTSGGEQFF
CDR3nt: TGTGCCAGCAGCTTGACTAGCGGGGGCGAGCAGTTCTTC

v_gene: TRBV29-1
j_gene: TRBJ2-1
abundance: .
d_gene: TRBD2
CDR3aa: CSVAAGRYNEQFF
CDR3nt: TGCAGCGTTGCAGCGGGACGCTACAATGAGCAGTTCTTC

v_gene: TRBV7-2
j_gene: TRBJ2-1
abundance: .
d_gene: .
CDR3aa: CASSLGRYNEQFF
CDR3nt: TGTGCCAGCAGCTTAGGTCGGTACAATGAGCAGTTCTTC

v_gene: TRBV10-3
j_gene: TRBJ2-3
abundance: .
d_gene: TRBD2
CDR3aa: CAISRLGSGSGTDTQYF
CDR3nt: TGTGCCATCAGTCGGCTGGGTAGCGGGAGCGGAACAGATACGCAGTATTTT

v_gene: TRBV29-1
j_gene: TRBJ1-1
abundance: .
d_gene: .
CDR3aa: CSSRDKLNTEAFF
CDR3nt: TGCAGCTCTCGGGACAAATTGAACACTGAAGCTTTCTTT

v_gene: TRBV21-1
j_gene: TRBJ2-7
abundance: .
d_gene: .
CDR3aa: CASSGRNKYYEQYF
CDR3nt: TGTGCCAGCAGCGGCAGGAACAAGTACTACGAGCAGTACTTC

v_gene: TRBV6-5
j_gene: TRBJ2-3
abundance: once
d_gene: .
CDR3aa: CASSYSEGGDTQYF
CDR3nt: TGTGCCAGCAGTTACTCGGAGGGTGGAGATACGCAGTATTTT

v_gene: TRBV4-1
j_gene: TRBJ2-1
abundance: .
d_gene: TRBD2
CDR3aa: CASSPSGLAGVFEQFF
CDR3nt: TGCGCCAGCAGCCCCAGTGGACTAGCGGGAGTTTTTGAGCAGTTCTTC

v_gene: TRBV18
j_gene: TRBJ1-2
abundance: .
d_gene: TRBD1
CDR3aa: CASLSTGGDGYTF
CDR3nt: TGTGCCAGCTTATCGACAGGGGGCGATGGCTACACCTTC

v_gene: TRBV19
j_gene: TRBJ1-3
abundance: .
d_gene: .
CDR3aa: CASSIKGRPSQNTIYF
CDR3nt: TGTGCCAGTAGTATTAAGGGGCGGCCGTCGCAAAACACCATATATTTT

v_gene: TRBV25-1
j_gene: TRBJ2-1
abundance: .
d_gene: .
CDR3aa: CASSERTPREEQFF
CDR3nt: TGTGCCAGCAGTGAACGGACTCCCAGGGAGGAGCAGTTCTTC

v_gene: TRBV25-1
j_gene: TRBJ2-1
abundance: .
d_gene: TRBD1
CDR3aa: CASSGRGNEQFF
CDR3nt: TGTGCCAGCAGTGGCAGGGGGAATGAGCAGTTCTTC

v_gene: TRBV30
j_gene: TRBJ2-1
abundance: .
d_gene: TRBD1
CDR3aa: CALQGAGNEQFF
CDR3nt: TGTGCCTTACAGGGGGCGGGTAATGAGCAGTTCTTC

v_gene: TRBV10-3
j_gene: TRBJ1-2
abundance: .
d_gene: TRBD1
CDR3aa: CASSYLRTGGGYGYTF
CDR3nt: TGTGCCAGCAGTTATCTTCGGACAGGGGGTGGCTATGGCTACACCTTC

v_gene: TRBV11-2
j_gene: TRBJ2-7
abundance: .
d_gene: .
CDR3aa: CASSSLRGRGAYEQYF
CDR3nt: TGTGCCAGCAGCTCCCTGAGGGGGCGGGGCGCCTACGAGCAGTACTTC

v_gene: TRBV30
j_gene: TRBJ2-7
abundance: .
d_gene: .
CDR3aa: CAWSGILQGYEQYF
CDR3nt: TGTGCCTGGAGTGGGATCCTACAGGGCTACGAGCAGTACTTC

v_gene: TRBV28
j_gene: TRBJ2-3
abundance: once
d_gene: TRBD2
CDR3aa: CASRTGGDTQYF
CDR3nt: TGTGCCAGCAGAACGGGGGGAGATACGCAGTATTTT

v_gene: TRBV18
j_gene: TRBJ2-7
abundance: .
d_gene: .
CDR3aa: CASSLTLNEQYF
CDR3nt: TGTGCCAGCTCATTAACCCTAAACGAGCAGTACTTC

v_gene: TRBV11-2
j_gene: TRBJ2-7
abundance: .
d_gene: TRBD2
CDR3aa: CASSTPSGRVPEQYF
CDR3nt: TGTGCCAGCAGCACGCCTAGCGGGAGGGTACCCGAGCAGTACTTC

v_gene: TRBV14
j_gene: TRBJ2-4
abundance: .
d_gene: TRBD1
CDR3aa: CASSRQGQSAKNIQYF
CDR3nt: TGTGCCAGCAGCCGACAGGGACAGAGCGCCAAAAACATTCAGTACTTC

v_gene: TRBV11-2
j_gene: TRBJ2-1
abundance: .
d_gene: .
CDR3aa: CASSLDISYNEQFF
CDR3nt: TGTGCCAGCAGCTTGGACATTTCCTACAATGAGCAGTTCTTC

v_gene: TRBV27
j_gene: TRBJ2-1
abundance: once
d_gene: TRBD2
CDR3aa: CASSLREKGNEQFF
CDR3nt: TGTGCCAGCAGTTTGCGGGAGAAGGGTAATGAGCAGTTCTTC

v_gene: TRBV30
j_gene: TRBJ2-7
abundance: .
d_gene: .
CDR3aa: CAWSGEGRYYEQYF
CDR3nt: TGTGCCTGGAGCGGAGAGGGGCGCTACTACGAGCAGTACTTC

v_gene: TRBV7-9
j_gene: TRBJ2-7
abundance: .
d_gene: .
CDR3aa: CASSSGRERSYEQYF
CDR3nt: TGTGCCAGCAGCTCTGGTCGGGAACGCTCCTACGAGCAGTACTTC

v_gene: TRBV5-1
j_gene: TRBJ1-1
abundance: .
d_gene: TRBD1
CDR3aa: CASSLAGQGAEAFF
CDR3nt: TGCGCCAGCAGCTTGGCCGGGCAGGGGGCTGAAGCTTTCTTT

v_gene: TRBV7-9
j_gene: TRBJ1-2
abundance: .
d_gene: .
CDR3aa: CASSPIWGSYGYAF
CDR3nt: TGTGCCAGCAGCCCGATCTGGGGGAGCTATGGCTACGCCTTC

v_gene: TRBV5-4
j_gene: TRBJ2-3
abundance: .
d_gene: .
CDR3aa: CASSYGITSTDTQYF
CDR3nt: TGTGCCAGCAGTTATGGGATTACTAGCACAGATACGCAGTATTTT

v_gene: TRBV10-3
j_gene: TRBJ2-5
abundance: .
d_gene: .
CDR3aa: CAISGGVGETQYF
CDR3nt: TGTGCCATCAGTGGGGGAGTTGGGGAGACCCAGTACTTC

v_gene: TRBV18
j_gene: TRBJ2-2
abundance: .
d_gene: TRBD2
CDR3aa: CASSLRLAGAAGELFF
CDR3nt: TGTGCCAGCTCCCTACGACTAGCGGGGGCCGCCGGGGAGCTGTTTTTT

v_gene: TRBV19
j_gene: TRBJ1-4
abundance: .
d_gene: TRBD1
CDR3aa: CASSTNRGPREKLFF
CDR3nt: TGTGCCAGTAGTACCAACAGGGGGCCTCGGGAAAAACTGTTTTTT

v_gene: TRBV6-1
j_gene: TRBJ1-5
abundance: .
d_gene: .
CDR3aa: CASSVYYRGTNQPQHF
CDR3nt: TGTGCCAGCAGTGTGTACTACCGGGGCACCAATCAGCCCCAGCATTTT

v_gene: TRBV5-1
j_gene: TRBJ1-1
abundance: .
d_gene: TRBD1
CDR3aa: CASSKTGEGGEAFF
CDR3nt: TGCGCCAGCAGCAAGACAGGGGAAGGAGGTGAAGCTTTCTTT

v_gene: TRBV6-6
j_gene: TRBJ2-7
abundance: .
d_gene: .
CDR3aa: CASSHSGSSYEQYF
CDR3nt: TGTGCCAGCAGCCACTCCGGGAGCTCCTACGAGCAGTACTTC

v_gene: TRBV19
j_gene: TRBJ1-2
abundance: .
d_gene: TRBD1
CDR3aa: CASTGMTGGISNYGYTF
CDR3nt: TGTGCCAGTACGGGCATGACAGGGGGCATTTCTAACTATGGCTACACCTTC

v_gene: TRBV9
j_gene: TRBJ2-1
abundance: once
d_gene: .
CDR3aa: CASSPQGTDPRISNEQFF
CDR3nt: TGTGCCAGCAGCCCCCAAGGGACGGACCCCCGTATCAGCAATGAGCAGTTCTTC

v_gene: TRBV29-1
j_gene: TRBJ2-1
abundance: .
d_gene: TRBD2
CDR3aa: CSVERGFGLAGREQFF
CDR3nt: TGCAGCGTTGAACGGGGGTTCGGACTAGCGGGAAGGGAGCAGTTCTTC

v_gene: TRBV28
j_gene: TRBJ1-2
abundance: .
d_gene: .
CDR3aa: CASSSTSNYGYTF
CDR3nt: TGTGCCAGCAGTTCTACATCCAACTATGGCTACACCTTC

v_gene: TRBV25-1
j_gene: TRBJ2-1
abundance: once
d_gene: TRBD2
CDR3aa: CASSAPGGSGSPFF
CDR3nt: TGTGCCAGCAGTGCGCCCGGGGGGAGCGGGAGCCCGTTCTTC

v_gene: TRBV11-2
j_gene: TRBJ2-5
abundance: .
d_gene: TRBD2
CDR3aa: CASSLGGLAGKQETQYF
CDR3nt: TGTGCCAGCAGCTTAGGAGGACTAGCGGGAAAACAAGAGACCCAGTACTTC

v_gene: TRBV5-4
j_gene: TRBJ2-1
abundance: .
d_gene: TRBD2
CDR3aa: CASSPSGRIYNEQFF
CDR3nt: TGTGCCAGCAGCCCTAGCGGGAGGATCTACAATGAGCAGTTCTTC